This T cell receptor (beta chain) emerged from a study of T-cell memory formation after mild COVID-19. Study-level background: Clusters of TCRs were largely donor specific. Regarding the study as a whole: Clones contracting day 15 to 85 were balanced CD4/CD8; later expanders leaned CD4+. A subset of responding clones appeared in pre-infection memory, suggesting cross-reactive memory joined.

Note on this clonotype: Its antigen is currently unknown.

Germline V gene lookup returns CDR1 MNHEY and CDR2 SVGAGI. CDR3 size: 13 residues. The germline V and J ends were trimmed by 6 bases and 7 bases, with 13 bases remaining between them. Each CDR3 protein is one row after TCRdb ran MiXCR on the 5' RACE reads. The sample includes 80,000 to 95,000 distinct CDR3 sequences, roughly 25% of them seen just once. The sequenced material came from PBMCs or a T cell subset sorted from them (not recorded which). The origin of this receptor is a man between 18 and 29 years old who had mild COVID-19 (a few samples of this study predate the infection). Cell type and time point are not known. The rearrangement joins TRBV6-5 to TRBJ2-1, with D possibly TRBD2 on 6 matching bases. The CDR3 bases are TGTGCCAGCAGGTCGGGACTGAGAAATGAGCAGTTCTTC. Encoded protein: CASRSGLRNEQFF.